This paragraph covers one TCR beta chain sequence. The target antigen is unknown. Patients aged 18 to 65 had newly diagnosed hyperthyroidism of under 2 months' duration. Clinical symptoms, serum thyroxine and TRAb, thyroid ultrasound and orbital computed tomography were used for the diagnoses. The sample belongs to a study of T cells in Graves' hyperthyroidism and ophthalmopathy. Study findings and constraints: Stable hyperthyroidism and ophthalmopathy were separated using 13 V-J signatures.

V gave up 7 bases and J gave up 1 base; unmatched junction bases: 2. The germline V gene encodes CDR1 SGDLS and CDR2 YYNGEE. The CDR3 is 12 amino acids. The source material, RNA transcripts, was used to amplify TCR beta CDR3 regions. The primer set for the first-round RT-PCR of the TCR CDR3 was HTBI. Via MiXCR, TCRdb re-called the multiplex PCR reads, giving one row per CDR3 protein. This sample has roughly 840,000 distinct CDR3 sequences; 38% occur once, and the top ten carry around 10%. The receptor's source is a man aged 18 to 30 with Graves' hyperthyroidism. The chain recombines TRBV9 with TRBJ2-7; 7 nucleotides line up with TRBD1. Source material: blood. CDR3 amino acids: CASGGQSYEQYF. In DNA form, the CDR3 reads TGTGCCAGCGGGGGACAGTCCTACGAGCAGTACTTC.